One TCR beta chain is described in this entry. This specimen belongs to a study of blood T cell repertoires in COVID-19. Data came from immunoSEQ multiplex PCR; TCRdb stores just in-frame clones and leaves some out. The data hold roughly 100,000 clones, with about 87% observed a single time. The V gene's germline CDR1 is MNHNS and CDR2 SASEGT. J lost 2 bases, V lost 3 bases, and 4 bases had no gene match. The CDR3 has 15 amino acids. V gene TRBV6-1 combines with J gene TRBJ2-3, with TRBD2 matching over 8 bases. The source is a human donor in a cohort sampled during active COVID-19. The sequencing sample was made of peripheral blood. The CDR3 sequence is CASSEGAGDTDTQYF. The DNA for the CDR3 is TGTGCCAGCAGTGAGGGAGCGGGGGACACAGATACGCAGTATTTT.